The 21 T cell receptor beta chains in this list originate from one sample, sequenced in a study of T cells in Graves' hyperthyroidism and ophthalmopathy. TCR beta CDR3 regions were amplified from RNA. HTBI primers were employed in a first-round RT-PCR of the TCR CDR3. TCRdb fed the multiplex PCR reads into MiXCR, producing one record per CDR3 protein. The sample lists hundreds of thousands of distinct CDR3 sequences, 15% to 19% occurring once. The sequenced sample was blood. The receptors here all came from a woman younger than 35 with Graves' hyperthyroidism.

V gene TRBV20-1 combines with J gene TRBJ1-3, with TRBD1 matching 10 bases. Germline lookup yields CDR1 DFQATT and CDR2 SNEGSKA (reference sequence). The CDR3 has 14 residues. V lost 5 bases, J lost 4 bases, and 5 bases stayed unmatched. The CDR3 sequence: CSAGDRGEGNTIYF. The CDR3, as DNA: TGCAGTGCTGGGGACAGGGGCGAGGGAAACACCATATATTTT.

This chain uses TRBV7-3 with TRBJ2-1, with D maybe TRBD2 (6 bases). The V gene lost 4 bases and the J gene lost 1 base, with 14 bases spanning the gap. Germline values: CDR1 SGHTA, CDR2 FQGTGA. The CDR3 has 16 amino acids. This chain's CDR3 is CASSSALGGSYNEQFF. CDR3 nucleotides: TGTGCCAGCAGCTCCGCTTTGGGGGGTTCCTACAATGAGCAGTTCTTC. Full variable domain (remainder filled in from reference TRBV7-3 and TRBJ2-1): GAGVSQTPSNKVTEKGKYVELRCDPISGHTALYWYRQSLGQGPEFLIYFQGTGAADDSGLPNDRFFAVRPEGSVSTLKIQRTERGDSAVYLCASSSALGGSYNEQFFGPGTRLTVL.

V usage is TRBV9 and J usage is TRBJ2-5; D could derive from TRBD1 or TRBD2 (5 bases each). Trimming cost V 4 bases and J 5 bases, with 15 bases left between them. CDR3 length equals 14 residues. Germline assignment: CDR1 SGDLS and CDR2 YYNGEE. CDR3 in amino acids: CASSLRWGLETQYF. The CDR3 DNA reads TGTGCCAGCAGCTTACGGTGGGGGTTGGAGACCCAGTACTTC.

This clonotype has a count of ten or more. V is TRBV2 and J is TRBJ1-6; no clear D. V was clipped by 5 bases and J by 4 bases, with 6 bases between them. The germline CDR1 and CDR2 sequences are SNHLY and FYNNEI. The CDR3 is 13 residues long. The CDR3 DNA is TGTGCCAGCAGTTCCAGTTATAATTCACCCCTCCACTTT. Its translation: CASSSSYNSPLHF.

The J gene is TRBJ2-1, the V gene TRBV6-5, with D unclear. V lost 1 base and J lost 11, with 6 bases in between. The CDR3 totals 11 residues. Per germline, CDR1 MNHEY and CDR2 SVGAGI. CDR3 in DNA: TGTGCCAGCAGTTACTATAATAAGCAGTTCTTC. Amino acids: CASSYYNKQFF.

J is TRBJ2-7 and V is TRBV10-2; D perhaps matches TRBD2 (6 bases). Trimming removed 6 bases from V and 0 bases from J, with 15 bases in between. CDR3 length: 15 amino acids. The germline V gene encodes CDR1 WSHSY and CDR2 SAAADI. The CDR3 DNA follows: TGCGCCAGCAGAGGTGGTAGCGGACTCTCCTACGAGCAGTACTTC. Encoded protein: CASRGGSGLSYEQYF.

Only a few counts were recorded for this clonotype. V gene TRBV19 combines with J gene TRBJ1-5, with D uncertain. Germline loops: CDR1 LNHDA, CDR2 SQIVND (reference sequence). This CDR3 is built from 15 residues. Trimming shortened V by 3 bases and J by 0 bases, and 9 bases separated the two germline ends. CDR3: CASSISRHSNQPQHF. The CDR3 DNA sequence: TGTGCCAGTAGTATTTCCAGGCATAGCAATCAGCCCCAGCATTTT.

This clonotype was counted ten times or more. The CDR3 coding sequence is TGTGCCAGCAGCTCGGGACTGTGGGGTTGGCCAGATACGCAGTATTTT. Residues: CASSSGLWGWPDTQYF. This chain links TRBV7-2 with TRBJ2-3; D might be TRBD2 (6 bases). The CDR3 has 16 amino acids. CDR1 is SGHTA and CDR2 is FQGNSA in the germline V gene. V lost 4 bases and J lost 4, with 18 bases in between.

This clonotype was detected many times. The CDR3 DNA is TGCAGTGCTAGTTATGTGGATACGCAGTATTTT. Its protein product is CSASYVDTQYF. This chain links TRBV20-1 with TRBJ2-3, with D unclear. The ends were cut back, 3 bases at V and 6 bases at J, with 7 bases in the middle. This CDR3 is 11 amino acids long. From germline, CDR1 is DFQATT and CDR2 SNEGSKA (reference sequence).

Comments on this clonotype: Since a much larger clone is just one base distant, this may be a read error. The DNA for the CDR3 is TGCGCCAACTCAAGGGACACTGAAGCTTTCTTT. Amino acid sequence: CANSRDTEAFF. The V call is TRBV6-1, the J call TRBJ1-1; no clear D. The CDR3 is 11 amino acids. The germline CDR1 and CDR2 sequences are MNHNS and SASEGT.

In its sample, this clonotype was seen many times. The chain joins TRBV5-5 to TRBJ2-2, with a weak D call TRBD2 (5 bases). Deletions cut 7 bases from V and 1 base from J, with 17 bases between. There are 16 residues in the CDR3. The germline gives CDR1 SGHKS, CDR2 YYEKEE (reference sequence). The CDR3 bases are TGTGCCAGCGGGCCCCGGGGTGACGGGAACACCGGGGAGCTGTTTTTT. As protein: CASGPRGDGNTGELFF.

The chain couples TRBV28 to TRBJ2-7; TRBD1 matches 12 bases. This CDR3 comprises 19 residues. V dropped 3 bases and J dropped 7; count of bases not matched to a gene: 19. Germline V lookup: CDR1 MDHEN, CDR2 SYDVKM. CDR3 sequence: CASSLGQGAEAGGPGEQYF. DNA for the CDR3: TGTGCCAGCAGTTTGGGACAGGGGGCTGAAGCGGGAGGGCCCGGGGAGCAGTACTTC.

This clonotype was found a few times. The chain recombines TRBV5-6 with TRBJ1-2; D unclear. Germline V gene sequence: CDR1 SGHDT, CDR2 YYEEEE. This CDR3 is built from 14 residues. V was pared by 4 bases and J by 0 bases, with 10 bases between. CDR3: CASSHVQSNYGYTF. The CDR3 region has the DNA TGTGCCAGCAGCCACGTCCAGTCTAACTATGGCTACACCTTC.

This clonotype was recorded at least ten times. This chain links TRBV20-1 with TRBJ2-5; D perhaps matches TRBD2 (6 bases). The CDR3 sequence is 14 residues long. Germline V lookup: CDR1 DFQATT, CDR2 SNEGSKA (reference sequence). V was cut by 5 bases and J by 7 bases, with 20 bases left in between. DNA of the CDR3: TGCAGTGCTGGTCCGGGACTCACGTCTGGGACCCAGTACTTC. It translates to CSAGPGLTSGTQYF.

Only a few counts were recorded for this clonotype. The conserved phenylalanine or tryptophan is not found at the CDR3 terminus, so this likely reflects a read error. The rearrangement links TRBV3-1 to TRBJ2-7, with D unresolved. Germline V CDR1 and CDR2: LGHDT, YNNKEL (reference sequence). V was pared by 0 bases and J by 1 base, with 10 bases between. The CDR3 sequence is 15 residues long. The CDR3 bases are TGTGCCAGCAGCCAAGATCTTTCTAGTTCCTACGAGCAGTACCTC. Translation gives CASSQDLSSSYEQYL.

This clonotype was seen at least ten times. This chain links TRBV6-2 or TRBV6-3 with TRBJ2-5; 12 bases line up with TRBD2. CDR1 and CDR2 (germline): MNHEY, SVGEGT. V was clipped by 1 base and J by 2 bases; unmatched bases: 5. The CDR3 runs to 17 residues. CDR3 in amino acids: CASSYFGLAGSQETQYF. DNA of the CDR3: TGTGCCAGCAGTTACTTCGGACTAGCGGGGTCGCAAGAGACCCAGTACTTC.

The chain joins TRBV10-3 to TRBJ2-2; possible D gene TRBD1, 5 bases. CDR3 size: 13 residues. Germline V gives CDR1 ENHRY, CDR2 SYGVKD. Trimming removed 5 bases at V and 5 bases at J, with 9 bases between. The CDR3 protein is CAISPGFTGELFF. The CDR3 region has the DNA TGTGCCATCAGTCCAGGGTTTACCGGGGAGCTGTTTTTT.

This sequence joins TRBV20-1 and TRBJ1-3; no clear D. The V end lost 0 bases, the J end lost 0 bases, and 6 bases lay between the germline ends. The germline CDR1 and CDR2 sequences are DFQATT and SNEGSKA (reference sequence). This CDR3 has 14 residues. CDR3 coding DNA: TGCAGTGCTAGAGATTTCGCCTCTGGAAACACCATATATTTT. Its protein product is CSARDFASGNTIYF.

This clonotype was found a few times. The chain combines TRBV6-2 or TRBV6-3 with TRBJ1-1; D not certain. This CDR3 has 16 amino acids. Trimming took 0 bases from V and 0 from J, leaving 11 bases between them. In germline, CDR1 is MNHEY, CDR2 SVGEGT. Here the CDR3 reads CASSYSLRPLNTEAFF. For the CDR3, the DNA is TGTGCCAGCAGTTACTCGCTGCGACCATTGAACACTGAAGCTTTCTTT.

This clonotype was seen ten or more times. This chain links TRBV7-2 with TRBJ2-3; D possibly uses TRBD1 or TRBD2 (6 bases each). This CDR3 comprises 16 residues. V was cut by 2 bases and J by 5 bases, with 17 bases left in between. Germline V gene lookup returns CDR1 SGHTA and CDR2 FQGNSA. The CDR3 is CASSLKMGAGGDTQYF. The CDR3 DNA is TGTGCCAGCAGCTTAAAGATGGGGGCCGGGGGAGATACGCAGTATTTT. The variable domain in full, with the rest retrieved from reference TRBV7-2 and TRBJ2-3, is GAGVSQSPSNKVTEKGKDVELRCDPISGHTALYWYRQSLGQGLEFLIYFQGNSAPDKSGLPSDRFSAERTGGSVSTLTIQRTQQEDSAVYLCASSLKMGAGGDTQYFGPGTRLTVL.

The rearrangement joins TRBV7-3 to TRBJ2-3, with D tentatively TRBD1 (5 bases). The CDR3 length is 15 residues. Between the trimmed V and J ends, which lost 2 bases and 2 bases, there was a span of 11 bases. Germline-derived CDR1 and CDR2 are SGHTA and FQGTGA. CDR3 in DNA: TGTGCCAGCAGCTTAGTCGAAGGGGACACAGATACGCAGTATTTT. This encodes CASSLVEGDTDTQYF. The entire variable domain, with the rest obtained from reference TRBV7-3 and TRBJ2-3, is as follows: GAGVSQTPSNKVTEKGKYVELRCDPISGHTALYWYRQSLGQGPEFLIYFQGTGAADDSGLPNDRFFAVRPEGSVSTLKIQRTERGDSAVYLCASSLVEGDTDTQYFGPGTRLTVL.